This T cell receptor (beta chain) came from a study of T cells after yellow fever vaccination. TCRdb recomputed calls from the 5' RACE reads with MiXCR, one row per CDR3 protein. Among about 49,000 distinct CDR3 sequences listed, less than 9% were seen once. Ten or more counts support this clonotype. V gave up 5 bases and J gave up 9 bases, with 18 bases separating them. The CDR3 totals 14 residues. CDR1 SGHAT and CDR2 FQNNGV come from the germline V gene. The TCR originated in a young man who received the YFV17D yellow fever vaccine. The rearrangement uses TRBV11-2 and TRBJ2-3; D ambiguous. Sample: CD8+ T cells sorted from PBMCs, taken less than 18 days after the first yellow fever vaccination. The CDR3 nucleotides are TGTGCCAGCAGCGGAGTCGCGATCGCGGTGACGCAGTATTTT. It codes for CASSGVAIAVTQYF.